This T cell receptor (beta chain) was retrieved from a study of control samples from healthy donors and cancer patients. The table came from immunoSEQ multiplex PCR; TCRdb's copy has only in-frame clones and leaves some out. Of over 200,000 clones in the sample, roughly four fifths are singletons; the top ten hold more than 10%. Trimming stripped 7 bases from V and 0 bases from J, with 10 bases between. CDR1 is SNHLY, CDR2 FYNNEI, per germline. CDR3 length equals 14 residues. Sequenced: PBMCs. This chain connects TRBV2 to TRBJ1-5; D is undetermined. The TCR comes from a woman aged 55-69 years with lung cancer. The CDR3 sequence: CASTFQISNQPQHF. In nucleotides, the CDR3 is TGTGCCAGCACTTTTCAGATTAGCAATCAGCCCCAGCATTTT.